The 31 T cell receptor beta chains given below trace back to one sample, sequenced in a study of lymphopenia after photon versus proton radiotherapy. Repertoires were generated with immunoSEQ multiplex PCR, while TCRdb's copy carries only in-frame clones and drops some. The table includes more than 70,000 clones, around 80% detected once. The sample was peripheral blood, taken from a patient treated with proton-based radiotherapy. The receptors here all came from a man in his sixties with pancreatic cancer.

The rearrangement uses TRBV28 and TRBJ2-7; 7 nucleotides align to TRBD2. From germline, CDR1 is MDHEN and CDR2 SYDVKM. The junction had 11 bases not matched to a gene; V was cut back by 6 bases and J by 3 bases. The CDR3 length is 15 residues. DNA of the CDR3: TGTGCCAGCAGCTCCCTTGGGGGGGGGAACTACGAGCAGTACTTC. This gives the protein CASSSLGGGNYEQYF.

The genes are TRBV7-2 and TRBJ2-1; D might be TRBD2 (6 bases). Per germline, CDR1 SGHTA and CDR2 FQGNSA. The CDR3 totals 15 residues. The V end lost 2 bases, the J end lost 4 bases, and 12 bases lay between the germline ends. The CDR3 is CASSLFVGGYNEQFF. CDR3 coding DNA: TGTGCCAGCAGCTTATTCGTTGGGGGGTACAATGAGCAGTTCTTC.

The rearrangement links TRBV7-6 to TRBJ2-7; D is tentatively TRBD1 or TRBD2 (5 bases each). The V and J ends lost 4 bases and 2 bases respectively, with 12 bases between them. In germline, CDR1 is SGHVS, CDR2 FNYEAQ. The CDR3 is 14 amino acids. CDR3: CASSSPGRAYEQYF. The CDR3, as DNA: TGTGCCAGCAGCTCCCCGGGACGAGCCTACGAGCAGTACTTC.

This clone was counted a single time. J is TRBJ2-1 and V is TRBV13, with 12 bases fitting TRBD2. V dropped 6 bases and J dropped 6; count of bases not matched to a gene: 3. The CDR3 spans 14 residues. CDR1 is PRHDT and CDR2 is FYEKMQ in the germline V gene (reference sequence). The CDR3, as DNA: TGTGCCAGCAGACTAGCGGGAGGTCCCAATGAGCAGTTCTTC. Translation gives CASRLAGGPNEQFF.

This chain uses TRBV5-5 with TRBJ2-7; no firm D call. This CDR3 has 12 residues. Germline V lookup: CDR1 SGHKS, CDR2 YYEKEE (reference sequence). V was trimmed by 4 bases and J by 3 bases, leaving 8 bases between them. The CDR3 is CASSPALYEQYF. The CDR3 DNA sequence: TGTGCCAGCAGCCCAGCACTCTACGAGCAGTACTTC.

CDR3: CASKRAGWEETQYF. CDR3 DNA: TGTGCCAGTAAAAGAGCGGGGTGGGAAGAGACCCAGTACTTC. This sequence joins TRBV19 and TRBJ2-5; 7 bases match TRBD2. From germline, CDR1 is LNHDA and CDR2 SQIVND (reference sequence). This CDR3 has 14 amino acids. The J segment lost 3 bases and the V segment lost 7 bases, leaving 8 bases of the junction unmatched.

The chain couples TRBV5-6 to TRBJ2-2, with a tentative D call TRBD2 (5 bases). Germline assignment: CDR1 SGHDT and CDR2 YYEEEE. The CDR3 totals 15 residues. Trimming cost V 0 bases and J 3 bases, with 9 bases left between them. The CDR3 nucleotides are TGTGCCAGCAGCTTGGATCGGGGTTACACCGGGGAGCTGTTTTTT. It specifies CASSLDRGYTGELFF. Supplemented by reference TRBV5-6 and TRBJ2-2, the full variable domain reads DAGVTQSPTHLIKTRGQQVTLRCSPKSGHDTVSWYQQALGQGPQFIFQYYEEEERQRGNFPDRFSGHQFPNYSSELNVNALLLGDSALYLCASSLDRGYTGELFFGEGSRLTVL.

This chain joins TRBV2 and TRBJ2-1, with 16 nucleotides matching TRBD2. The CDR3 has 19 amino acids. Per germline, CDR1 SNHLY and CDR2 FYNNEI. After removal of 7 bases from V and 0 bases from J, the junction contained 9 bases not matched to a gene. The CDR3 region has the DNA TGTGCCAGCACCATGGGACTAGCGGGAGGGCCGGGCTCCTACAATGAGCAGTTCTTC. Its protein product is CASTMGLAGGPGSYNEQFF.

CDR3 region: CASSQDSMADGYTF. As DNA, the CDR3 is TGCGCCAGCAGCCAAGATTCAATGGCCGATGGCTACACCTTC. J is TRBJ1-2 and V is TRBV4-1, with D uncertain. The CDR3 consists of 14 residues. Per the germline V gene, CDR1 is MGHRA and CDR2 is YSYEKL. V dropped 0 bases and J dropped 6 bases, with 11 bases sitting between them.

The sample holds one count of this clone. CDR3 nucleotides: TGTGCCAGCAGACCCGGGACAGGGGTCCACGAGCAGTACTTC. Its protein product is CASRPGTGVHEQYF. The chain recombines TRBV2 with TRBJ2-7; TRBD1 matches 10 bases. Trimming removed 6 bases from V and 5 bases from J; junction bases left unmatched: 7. The CDR3 has 14 amino acids. The germline gives CDR1 SNHLY, CDR2 FYNNEI. Using reference TRBV2 and TRBJ2-7 for the parts outside the CDR3, the full variable domain is EPEVTQTPSHQVTQMGQEVILRCVPISNHLYFYWYRQILGQKVEFLVSFYNNEISEKSEIFDDQFSVERPDGSNFTLKIRSTKLEDSAMYFCASRPGTGVHEQYFGPGTRLTVT.

The chain uses TRBV10-2 and TRBJ2-1; maybe TRBD2 (7 bases). V shed 2 bases and J shed 0 bases, with 11 bases lying between them. Germline CDR1 reads WSHSY; CDR2 reads SAAADI. This CDR3 comprises 16 residues. CDR3 residues: CASSETAGASYNEQFF. For the CDR3, the DNA is TGCGCCAGCAGTGAGACGGCGGGGGCCTCCTACAATGAGCAGTTCTTC.

This clone has a single count. V gene TRBV19 combines with J gene TRBJ2-5; D may match TRBD1 or TRBD2 (5 bases each). V was clipped by 3 bases and J by 7 bases, with 18 bases between them. This CDR3 contains 15 residues. Germline CDR1 is LNHDA and CDR2 is SQIVND (reference sequence). The CDR3 region has the DNA TGTGCCAGTAGTATGGTAGTAGGGACGCCCCTGACCCAGTACTTC. Translated: CASSMVVGTPLTQYF.

The gene calls are TRBV30 and TRBJ1-6; TRBD1 matches at 11 bases. This CDR3 is 14 amino acids long. Germline V gene sequence: CDR1 GTSNPN, CDR2 SVGIG (reference sequence). The ends lost 3 bases at V and 6 bases at J; junction bases unmatched: 1. CDR3 protein: CAWSGTGGNSPLHF. CDR3 DNA sequence: TGTGCCTGGAGCGGGACAGGGGGTAATTCACCCCTCCACTTT.

The J gene is TRBJ1-5, the V gene TRBV10-3, with D perhaps matching TRBD1 (5 bases). Trimming left V 3 bases short and J 5 bases short, with 14 bases between. Germline CDR1 and CDR2: ENHRY and SYGVKD. The CDR3 contains 15 residues. This chain's CDR3 is CAISESGNRDQPQHF. CDR3 DNA sequence: TGTGCCATCAGTGAATCAGGGAATAGGGATCAGCCCCAGCATTTT.

V usage is TRBV5-6 and J usage is TRBJ2-7; 7 bases fit TRBD2. Trimming at V came to 2 bases and at J to 4 bases, leaving 12 bases not matched to a gene. CDR1 is SGHDT, CDR2 YYEEEE, per germline. This CDR3 contains 16 residues. The chain's CDR3 is CASSFKGGATRYEQYF. In DNA, the CDR3 is TGTGCCAGCAGCTTTAAGGGAGGGGCCACGCGTTACGAGCAGTACTTC. Using reference TRBV5-6 and TRBJ2-7 for the parts outside the CDR3, the full variable domain is DAGVTQSPTHLIKTRGQQVTLRCSPKSGHDTVSWYQQALGQGPQFIFQYYEEEERQRGNFPDRFSGHQFPNYSSELNVNALLLGDSALYLCASSFKGGATRYEQYFGPGTRLTVT.

This clone occurred once. This chain uses TRBV30 with TRBJ2-7; 7 bases map to TRBD2. The V gene end was trimmed by 0 bases and the J gene end by 6 bases; junction bases not matched to a gene: 23. Germline loops: CDR1 GTSNPN, CDR2 SVGIG (reference sequence). This CDR3 is 19 amino acids long. The CDR3 here is CAWSVLDPLAVDQRGEQYF. As DNA, the CDR3 is TGTGCCTGGAGTGTACTAGATCCCCTAGCGGTCGACCAGAGGGGCGAGCAGTACTTC.

This clone appeared a few times. The chain recombines TRBV5-6 with TRBJ1-4; a weak D match, TRBD1 (6 bases). This CDR3 has 16 residues. Per germline, CDR1 SGHDT and CDR2 YYEEEE. The V gene lost 5 bases and the J gene lost 3 bases, with 17 bases spanning the gap. The CDR3 sequence: CASRVYRDVANEKLFF. In DNA form, the CDR3 reads TGTGCCAGCAGGGTCTACAGGGATGTGGCTAATGAAAAACTGTTTTTT.

The V and J genes are TRBV10-2 and TRBJ2-2; 9 bases map to TRBD2. The CDR3 is 15 amino acids. CDR1 is WSHSY, CDR2 SAAADI, per germline. V gave up 8 bases and J gave up 5 bases; unmatched junction bases: 9. CDR3 bases: TGCGCCAGCTGTAGCGGGAGAAAGTATACCGGGGAGCTGTTTTTT. This encodes CASCSGRKYTGELFF.

The chain recombines TRBV7-2 with TRBJ1-1; D is unresolved. This CDR3 has 11 residues. In germline, CDR1 is SGHTA, CDR2 FQGNSA. V dropped 3 bases and J dropped 3 bases, with 2 bases sitting between them. The CDR3 protein is CASSFHTEAFF. For the CDR3, the DNA is TGTGCCAGCAGCTTCCACACTGAAGCTTTCTTT.

CDR3 region: CASSYVGLQETQYF. DNA of the CDR3: TGTGCCAGCAGTTACGTCGGTCTCCAAGAGACCCAGTACTTC. The chain uses TRBV6-5 and TRBJ2-5, with D unresolved. This CDR3 has 14 amino acids. Germline CDR1 reads MNHEY; CDR2 reads SVGAGI. V was trimmed by 2 bases and J by 1 base, leaving 8 bases between them.

The V gene is TRBV7-9, the J gene TRBJ2-7; the match to TRBD2 covers 8 bases. J was trimmed by 6 bases and V by 2 bases; bases with no gene match: 0. The CDR3 is made up of 12 amino acids. Germline V lookup: CDR1 SEHNR, CDR2 FQNEAQ (reference sequence). The CDR3 DNA reads as TGTGCCAGCAGCTTACTAGCGGGCGAGCAGTACTTC. Translation gives CASSLLAGEQYF.

This chain uses TRBV6-5 with TRBJ1-5; D might be TRBD1 (5 bases). The CDR3 contains 13 residues. Germline V gene sequence: CDR1 MNHEY, CDR2 SVGAGI. Trimming removed 6 bases at V and 7 bases at J, with 13 bases between. The DNA for the CDR3 is TGTGCCAGCAGGTCAGGGCAAAAACAGCCCCAGCATTTT. Its protein product is CASRSGQKQPQHF.

The chain carries TRBV28 and TRBJ1-2; 9 bases agree with TRBD1. CDR1 and CDR2 from the germline V gene are MDHEN and SYDVKM. CDR3 length: 16 amino acids. J gave up 0 bases and V 4 bases, and 6 bases lay outside the gene matches. CDR3 bases: TGTGCCAGCAGTTCACAGGGGGCGTACCCTAACTATGGCTACACCTTC. Its translation is CASSSQGAYPNYGYTF.

The chain carries TRBV4-1 and TRBJ2-1; 11 nucleotides line up with TRBD2. This CDR3 spans 17 amino acids. The J segment lost 3 bases and the V segment lost 2 bases, leaving 6 bases of the junction unmatched. CDR1 and CDR2 (germline): MGHRA, YSYEKL. The CDR3 loop reads CASSQPSGRTLYNEQFF. The CDR3 nucleotides read TGCGCCAGCAGCCAACCTAGCGGGAGGACCCTCTACAATGAGCAGTTCTTC.

This clone has a handful of counts. Other DNA variants within this sample encode the same CDR3. This chain joins TRBV5-1 and TRBJ1-5, with 7 positions matching TRBD1. Per the germline V gene, CDR1 is SGHRS and CDR2 is YFSETQ. The junction had 4 bases not matched to a gene; V was cut back by 3 bases and J by 4 bases. This CDR3 is 14 amino acids long. CDR3 DNA: TGCGCCAGCAGCTCGGGACAGCCAAATCAGCCCCAGCATTTT. Residues: CASSSGQPNQPQHF.

V and J are TRBV28 and TRBJ2-7; unclear D gene. Germline CDR1 MDHEN, CDR2 SYDVKM. There are 13 residues in the CDR3. The germline V and J ends were trimmed by 7 bases and 3 bases, with 13 bases remaining between them. CDR3 sequence: CASTLRPGYEQYF. DNA of the CDR3: TGTGCCAGCACCCTCCGACCGGGCTACGAGCAGTACTTC.

The V gene is TRBV11-2, the J gene TRBJ2-1; 12 nucleotides align to TRBD2. The CDR3 extends over 15 amino acids. Trimming cost V 4 bases and J 13 bases; bases outside gene matches: 11. CDR1 and CDR2 from the germline V gene are SGHAT and FQNNGV. The CDR3 DNA reads as TGTGCCAGCAGCTCACCATCGGGACTAGCGGGTCTTCAGTTCTTC. Translation gives CASSSPSGLAGLQFF.

The chain recombines TRBV7-2 with TRBJ1-3, with 8 bases fitting TRBD1. The V gene's germline CDR1 is SGHTA and CDR2 FQGNSA. This CDR3 region has 17 residues. V gave up 1 base and J gave up 0 bases; unmatched junction bases: 5. CDR3 coding DNA: TGTGCCAGCAGCTTAGATTCAGGGGGCAGCTCTGGAAACACCATATATTTT. The encoded protein is CASSLDSGGSSGNTIYF.

The chain is built from TRBV5-1 and TRBJ2-1; TRBD2 matches 7 bases. The CDR3 is 15 amino acids. The V and J ends lost 1 base and 5 bases, in that order; junction bases with no gene match: 6. Per the germline V gene, CDR1 is SGHRS and CDR2 is YFSETQ. CDR3 in amino acids: CASSLLASGNNEQFF. CDR3 DNA: TGCGCCAGCAGCTTGCTAGCTAGCGGAAACAATGAGCAGTTCTTC.

The J gene is TRBJ2-5, the V gene TRBV6-4; the D gene is possibly TRBD2 (6 bases). Looked up from germline, CDR1 is MRHNA and CDR2 is SNTAGT. This CDR3 is 13 amino acids long. The V and J ends lost 3 bases and 7 bases respectively, with 12 bases between them. The CDR3 here is CASSENGGGTQYF. In DNA form, the CDR3 reads TGTGCCAGCAGTGAGAACGGGGGTGGGACCCAGTACTTC.

This clone appeared a single time. As DNA, the CDR3 is TGCGCCAGCAGGAACTTGGGGGGTGAATCCAATGAGCAGTTCTTC. Translation gives CASRNLGGESNEQFF. The V gene is TRBV5-1, the J gene TRBJ2-1; a possible D gene is TRBD2 (6 bases). This CDR3 spans 15 amino acids. V lost 5 bases, J lost 6 bases, and 18 bases lay in between. The germline V gene encodes CDR1 SGHRS and CDR2 YFSETQ. The full variable domain, with the rest looked up from reference TRBV5-1 and TRBJ2-1, is KAGVTQTPRYLIKTRGQQVTLSCSPISGHRSVSWYQQTPGQGLQFLFEYFSETQRNKGNFPGRFSGRQFSNSRSEMNVSTLELGDSALYLCASRNLGGESNEQFFGPGTRLTVL.